This TCR beta chain was obtained from a study of blood T cell repertoires in COVID-19. Turning to the study itself: From the United States, Italy and Spain came samples of acute and convalescent COVID-19.

Germline V gene lookup returns CDR1 SGHVS and CDR2 FNYEAQ. Trimming removed 5 bases from V and 0 bases from J; junction bases left unmatched: 6. The CDR3 runs to 16 residues. Profiling relied on immunoSEQ multiplex PCR, and the TCRdb table lists in-frame clones only, not all of them. Of 450,000 or so clones listed, 70% to 90% are singletons. The specimen was peripheral blood. The clonotype comes from a man aged 18 to 35 with COVID-19, enrolled during active disease. This rearrangement joins TRBV7-6 to TRBJ2-2, with 7 positions matching TRBD1. DNA of the CDR3: TGTGCCAGCAGCCGACAGGGCCCGACGAACACCGGGGAGCTGTTTTTT. This codes for CASSRQGPTNTGELFF.